This TCR beta chain was recovered during a study of blood T cells in healthy people across ages. About the research overall: Per two T cells, template switching captured roughly one barcoded beta molecule.

Those donating, healthy Caucasian individuals from Russia, were aged roughly 6 to 100. A note on this clonotype: Its antigen is not known.

Germline CDR1 MNHEY, CDR2 SVGAGI. Trimming shortened V by 7 bases and J by 2 bases, and 12 bases separated the two germline ends. The CDR3 sequence is 15 residues long. A J-beta primer mix and a sample-barcoded 5' primer were used in a second PCR of about 6 to 12 cycles. Each TCR beta cDNA got a 12-nucleotide random molecular identifier. TCRdb independently ran MiXCR on the 5' RACE reads; one entry per CDR3 protein. Among some 1,800,000 distinct CDR3 sequences listed, about 39% were seen once. Findings and limits, study-wide: One million T cells yielded diversity estimates that were considered underestimates.

The TCR sequence derives from a human donor in good health. Sequenced sample: blood. The chain uses TRBV6-5 and TRBJ2-6, with D perhaps being TRBD1 or TRBD2 (5 bases each). CDR3 protein: CASTNRGTGANVLTF. The CDR3 region has the DNA TGTGCCAGCACCAACCGGGGCACTGGGGCCAACGTCCTGACTTTC.